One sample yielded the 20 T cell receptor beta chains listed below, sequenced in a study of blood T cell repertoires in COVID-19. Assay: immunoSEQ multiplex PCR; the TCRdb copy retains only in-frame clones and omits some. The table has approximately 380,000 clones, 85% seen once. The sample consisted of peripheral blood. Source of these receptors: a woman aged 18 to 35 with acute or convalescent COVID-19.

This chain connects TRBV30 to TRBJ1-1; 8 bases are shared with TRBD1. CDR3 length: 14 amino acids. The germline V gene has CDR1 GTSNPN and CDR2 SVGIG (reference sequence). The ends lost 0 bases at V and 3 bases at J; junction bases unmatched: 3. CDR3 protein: CAWSVRQGYTEAFF. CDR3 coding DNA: TGTGCCTGGAGTGTACGACAGGGGTACACTGAAGCTTTCTTT. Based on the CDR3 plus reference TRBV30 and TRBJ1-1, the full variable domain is SQTIHQWPATLVQPVGSPLSLECTVEGTSNPNLYWYRQAAGRGLQLLFYSVGIGQISSEVPQNLSASRPQDRQFILSSKKLLLSDSGFYLCAWSVRQGYTEAFFGQGTRLTVV.

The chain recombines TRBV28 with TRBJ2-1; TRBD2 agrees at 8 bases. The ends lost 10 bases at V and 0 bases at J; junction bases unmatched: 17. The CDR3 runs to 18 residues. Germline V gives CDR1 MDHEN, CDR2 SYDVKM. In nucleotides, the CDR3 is TGTGCCAACGGCCTGGAGCCCGGGGGGGGCGGCTCCTACAATGAGCAGTTCTTC. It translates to CANGLEPGGGGSYNEQFF.

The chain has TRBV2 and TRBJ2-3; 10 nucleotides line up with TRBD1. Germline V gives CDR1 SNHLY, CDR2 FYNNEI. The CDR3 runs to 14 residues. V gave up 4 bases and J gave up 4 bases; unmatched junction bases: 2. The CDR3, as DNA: TGTGCCAGCAGTGTCGGACAGGGGGCAGATACGCAGTATTTT. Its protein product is CASSVGQGADTQYF.

CDR3 residues: CASKLPDRNQPQHF. The DNA of the CDR3 is TGTGCCAGCAAATTACCCGACAGAAATCAGCCCCAGCATTTT. The genes are TRBV2 and TRBJ1-5; tentative D call: TRBD1 (5 bases). Germline values: CDR1 SNHLY, CDR2 FYNNEI. CDR3 length equals 14 residues. V was pared by 7 bases and J by 4 bases, with 14 bases between.

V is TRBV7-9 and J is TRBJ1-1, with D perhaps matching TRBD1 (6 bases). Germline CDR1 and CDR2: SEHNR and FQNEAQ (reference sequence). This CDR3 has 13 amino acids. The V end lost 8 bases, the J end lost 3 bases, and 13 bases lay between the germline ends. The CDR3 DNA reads TGTGCCAGCCGATGGGACATCTACACTGAAGCTTTCTTT. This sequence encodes CASRWDIYTEAFF.

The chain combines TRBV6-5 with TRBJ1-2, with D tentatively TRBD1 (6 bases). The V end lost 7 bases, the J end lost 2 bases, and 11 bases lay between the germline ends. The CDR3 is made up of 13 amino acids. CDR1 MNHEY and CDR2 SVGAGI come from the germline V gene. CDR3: CASNQGSNYGYTF. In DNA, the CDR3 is TGTGCCAGCAATCAGGGGTCGAACTATGGCTACACCTTC.

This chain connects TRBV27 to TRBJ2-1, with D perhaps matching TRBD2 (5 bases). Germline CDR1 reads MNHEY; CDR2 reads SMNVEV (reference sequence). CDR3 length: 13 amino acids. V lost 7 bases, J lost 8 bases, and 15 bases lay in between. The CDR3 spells CASTPRRADEQFF. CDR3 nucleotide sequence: TGTGCCAGCACCCCTCGGCGGGCGGATGAGCAGTTCTTC.

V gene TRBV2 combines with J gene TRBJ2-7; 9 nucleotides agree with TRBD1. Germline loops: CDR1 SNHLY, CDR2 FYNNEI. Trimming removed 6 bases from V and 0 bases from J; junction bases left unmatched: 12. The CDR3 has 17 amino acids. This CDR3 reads CASRVGQGSLSSYEQYF. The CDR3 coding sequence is TGTGCCAGCAGGGTGGGACAGGGTTCCCTAAGCTCCTACGAGCAGTACTTC.

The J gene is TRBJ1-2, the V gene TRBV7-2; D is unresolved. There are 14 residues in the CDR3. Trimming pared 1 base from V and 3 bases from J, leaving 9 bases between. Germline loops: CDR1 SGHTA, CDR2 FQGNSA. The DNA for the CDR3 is TGTGCCAGCAGCTTAGGTCATGGAGACTATGGCTACACCTTC. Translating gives CASSLGHGDYGYTF.

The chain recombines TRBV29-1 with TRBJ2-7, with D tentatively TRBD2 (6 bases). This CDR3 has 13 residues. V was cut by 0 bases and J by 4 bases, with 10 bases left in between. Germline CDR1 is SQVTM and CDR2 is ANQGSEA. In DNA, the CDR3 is TGCAGCGTTGAAGATTCGGCGGGGTACGAGCAGTACTTC. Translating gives CSVEDSAGYEQYF.

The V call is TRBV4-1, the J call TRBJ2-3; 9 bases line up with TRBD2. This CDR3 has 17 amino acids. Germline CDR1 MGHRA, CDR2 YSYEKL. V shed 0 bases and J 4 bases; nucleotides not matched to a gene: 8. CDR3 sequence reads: CASSQESPAGGPDTQYF. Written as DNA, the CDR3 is TGCGCCAGCAGCCAAGAGAGTCCAGCGGGAGGACCAGATACGCAGTATTTT.

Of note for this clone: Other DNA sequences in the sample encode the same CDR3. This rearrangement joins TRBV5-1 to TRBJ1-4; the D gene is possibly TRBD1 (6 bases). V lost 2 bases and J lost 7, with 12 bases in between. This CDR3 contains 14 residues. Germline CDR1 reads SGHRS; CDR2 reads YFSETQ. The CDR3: CASSFTGPGEKLFF. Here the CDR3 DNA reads TGCGCCAGCAGCTTCACAGGGCCGGGTGAAAAACTGTTTTTT.

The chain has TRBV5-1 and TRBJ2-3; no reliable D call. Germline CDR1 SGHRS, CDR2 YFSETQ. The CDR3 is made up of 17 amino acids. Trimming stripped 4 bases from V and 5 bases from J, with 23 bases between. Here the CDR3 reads CASSPEAILTDIDTQYF. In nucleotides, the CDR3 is TGCGCCAGCAGCCCGGAAGCCATTCTCACAGACATAGATACGCAGTATTTT.

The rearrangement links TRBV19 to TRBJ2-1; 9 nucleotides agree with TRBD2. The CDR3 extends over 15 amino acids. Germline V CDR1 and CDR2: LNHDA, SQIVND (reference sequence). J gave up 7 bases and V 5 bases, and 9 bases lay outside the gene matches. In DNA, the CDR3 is TGTGCCAGTAGTGTTACTAGCGGGCGAAGGAATGAGCAGTTCTTC. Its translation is CASSVTSGRRNEQFF.

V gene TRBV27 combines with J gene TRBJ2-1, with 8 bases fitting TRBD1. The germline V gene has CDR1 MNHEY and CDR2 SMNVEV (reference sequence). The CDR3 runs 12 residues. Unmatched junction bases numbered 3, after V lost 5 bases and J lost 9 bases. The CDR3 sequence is CASSNRGFEQFF. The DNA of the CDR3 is TGTGCCAGCAGTAACAGGGGGTTTGAGCAGTTCTTC.

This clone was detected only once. The CDR3 here is CAWASWTGGTTDTQYF. Written as DNA, the CDR3 is TGTGCCTGGGCGTCTTGGACGGGGGGGACCACAGATACGCAGTATTTT. This chain links TRBV30 with TRBJ2-3; 8 bases fit TRBD2. V trimming: 5 bases; J trimming: 2 bases; junction bases outside the gene matches: 12. CDR1 is GTSNPN and CDR2 is SVGIG in the germline V gene (reference sequence). The CDR3 spans 16 residues.

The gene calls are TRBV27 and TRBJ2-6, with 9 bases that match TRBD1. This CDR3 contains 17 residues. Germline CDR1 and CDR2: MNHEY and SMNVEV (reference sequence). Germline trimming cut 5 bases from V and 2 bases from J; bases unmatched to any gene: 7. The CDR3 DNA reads TGTGCCAGCAGTCCGGGACAGGGTATGACTGGGGCCAACGTCCTGACTTTC. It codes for CASSPGQGMTGANVLTF.

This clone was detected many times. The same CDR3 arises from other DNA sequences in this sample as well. The CDR3 is CASSMVQGQETQYF. The CDR3 DNA reads as TGTGCCAGTAGTATGGTACAGGGCCAAGAGACCCAGTACTTC. The rearrangement joins TRBV19 to TRBJ2-5, with TRBD1 as a possible D gene (6 bases). CDR1 is LNHDA and CDR2 is SQIVND in the germline V gene (reference sequence). The CDR3 loop spans 14 amino acids. V lost 3 bases to trimming and J lost 1 base, with 9 bases between them.

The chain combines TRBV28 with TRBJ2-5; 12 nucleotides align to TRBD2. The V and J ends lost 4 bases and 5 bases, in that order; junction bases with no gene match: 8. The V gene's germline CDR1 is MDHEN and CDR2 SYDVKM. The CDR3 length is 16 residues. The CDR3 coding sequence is TGTGCCAGCAGTTCCCCGAGACTAGCGGGAGTTGAGACCCAGTACTTC. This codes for CASSSPRLAGVETQYF.

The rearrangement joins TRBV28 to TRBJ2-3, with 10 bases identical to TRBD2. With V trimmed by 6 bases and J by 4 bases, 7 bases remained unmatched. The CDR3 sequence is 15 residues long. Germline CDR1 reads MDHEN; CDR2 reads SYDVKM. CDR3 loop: CASRDLAGVADTQYF. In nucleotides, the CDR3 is TGTGCCAGCAGGGATCTAGCGGGAGTTGCAGATACGCAGTATTTT.